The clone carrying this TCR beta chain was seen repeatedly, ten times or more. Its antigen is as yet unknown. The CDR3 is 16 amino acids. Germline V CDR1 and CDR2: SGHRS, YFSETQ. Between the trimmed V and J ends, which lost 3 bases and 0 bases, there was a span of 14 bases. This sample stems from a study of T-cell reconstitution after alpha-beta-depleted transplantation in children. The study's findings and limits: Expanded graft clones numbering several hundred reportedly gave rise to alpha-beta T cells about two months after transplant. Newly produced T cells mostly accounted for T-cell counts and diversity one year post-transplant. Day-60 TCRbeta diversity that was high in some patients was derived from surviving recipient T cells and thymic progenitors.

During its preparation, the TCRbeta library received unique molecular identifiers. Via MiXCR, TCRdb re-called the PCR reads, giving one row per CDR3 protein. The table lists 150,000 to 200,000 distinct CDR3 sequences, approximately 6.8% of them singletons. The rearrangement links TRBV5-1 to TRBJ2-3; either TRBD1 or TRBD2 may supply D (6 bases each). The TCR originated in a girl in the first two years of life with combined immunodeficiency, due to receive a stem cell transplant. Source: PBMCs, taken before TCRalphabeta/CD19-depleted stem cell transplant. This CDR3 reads CASSSGTGTSTDTQYF. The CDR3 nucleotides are TGCGCCAGCAGCTCCGGAACAGGGACTAGCACAGATACGCAGTATTTT.